The 3 T cell receptor beta chains below all came from one sample that was sequenced in a study of shared clonotypes between healthy human individuals. Data came from immunoSEQ multiplex PCR; TCRdb stores just in-frame clones and leaves some out. The sample lists about 340,000 clones, 70% to 75% seen once, with 10% in the top ten. Sequencing was carried out using memory CD4+ T cells sorted from blood. The subset denotes: CD45RA-negative fraction. The receptors derive from a man younger than 45 in good health.

This clone was seen only a few times. CDR3 DNA sequence: TGTGCCAGTAGTATGAGGGCGGGAACAAACAATGAGCAGTTCTTC. Translation: CASSMRAGTNNEQFF. This chain uses TRBV19 with TRBJ2-1; perhaps TRBD2 as D (6 bases). This CDR3 has 15 amino acids. Germline V gene sequence: CDR1 LNHDA, CDR2 SQIVND (reference sequence). V was clipped by 3 bases and J by 5 bases, with 14 bases between them.

The V call is TRBV13, the J call TRBJ2-6; no clear D gene. Trimming took 5 bases from V and 0 from J, leaving 8 bases between them. Per germline, CDR1 PRHDT and CDR2 FYEKMQ (reference sequence). This CDR3 contains 15 residues. The CDR3 sequence is CASSPVRSGANVLTF. CDR3 nucleotide sequence: TGTGCCAGCAGCCCAGTGCGCTCTGGGGCCAACGTCCTGACTTTC.

This clone showed up just once. The gene calls are TRBV6-1 and TRBJ2-7; the match to TRBD1 covers 12 bases. Germline V gives CDR1 MNHNS, CDR2 SASEGT. The CDR3 sequence is 15 residues long. After removal of 6 bases from V and 5 bases from J, the junction contained 8 bases not matched to a gene. The CDR3 protein is CASRPGQGAFDEQYF. CDR3 DNA: TGTGCCAGCAGACCGGGACAGGGGGCTTTCGACGAGCAGTACTTC.